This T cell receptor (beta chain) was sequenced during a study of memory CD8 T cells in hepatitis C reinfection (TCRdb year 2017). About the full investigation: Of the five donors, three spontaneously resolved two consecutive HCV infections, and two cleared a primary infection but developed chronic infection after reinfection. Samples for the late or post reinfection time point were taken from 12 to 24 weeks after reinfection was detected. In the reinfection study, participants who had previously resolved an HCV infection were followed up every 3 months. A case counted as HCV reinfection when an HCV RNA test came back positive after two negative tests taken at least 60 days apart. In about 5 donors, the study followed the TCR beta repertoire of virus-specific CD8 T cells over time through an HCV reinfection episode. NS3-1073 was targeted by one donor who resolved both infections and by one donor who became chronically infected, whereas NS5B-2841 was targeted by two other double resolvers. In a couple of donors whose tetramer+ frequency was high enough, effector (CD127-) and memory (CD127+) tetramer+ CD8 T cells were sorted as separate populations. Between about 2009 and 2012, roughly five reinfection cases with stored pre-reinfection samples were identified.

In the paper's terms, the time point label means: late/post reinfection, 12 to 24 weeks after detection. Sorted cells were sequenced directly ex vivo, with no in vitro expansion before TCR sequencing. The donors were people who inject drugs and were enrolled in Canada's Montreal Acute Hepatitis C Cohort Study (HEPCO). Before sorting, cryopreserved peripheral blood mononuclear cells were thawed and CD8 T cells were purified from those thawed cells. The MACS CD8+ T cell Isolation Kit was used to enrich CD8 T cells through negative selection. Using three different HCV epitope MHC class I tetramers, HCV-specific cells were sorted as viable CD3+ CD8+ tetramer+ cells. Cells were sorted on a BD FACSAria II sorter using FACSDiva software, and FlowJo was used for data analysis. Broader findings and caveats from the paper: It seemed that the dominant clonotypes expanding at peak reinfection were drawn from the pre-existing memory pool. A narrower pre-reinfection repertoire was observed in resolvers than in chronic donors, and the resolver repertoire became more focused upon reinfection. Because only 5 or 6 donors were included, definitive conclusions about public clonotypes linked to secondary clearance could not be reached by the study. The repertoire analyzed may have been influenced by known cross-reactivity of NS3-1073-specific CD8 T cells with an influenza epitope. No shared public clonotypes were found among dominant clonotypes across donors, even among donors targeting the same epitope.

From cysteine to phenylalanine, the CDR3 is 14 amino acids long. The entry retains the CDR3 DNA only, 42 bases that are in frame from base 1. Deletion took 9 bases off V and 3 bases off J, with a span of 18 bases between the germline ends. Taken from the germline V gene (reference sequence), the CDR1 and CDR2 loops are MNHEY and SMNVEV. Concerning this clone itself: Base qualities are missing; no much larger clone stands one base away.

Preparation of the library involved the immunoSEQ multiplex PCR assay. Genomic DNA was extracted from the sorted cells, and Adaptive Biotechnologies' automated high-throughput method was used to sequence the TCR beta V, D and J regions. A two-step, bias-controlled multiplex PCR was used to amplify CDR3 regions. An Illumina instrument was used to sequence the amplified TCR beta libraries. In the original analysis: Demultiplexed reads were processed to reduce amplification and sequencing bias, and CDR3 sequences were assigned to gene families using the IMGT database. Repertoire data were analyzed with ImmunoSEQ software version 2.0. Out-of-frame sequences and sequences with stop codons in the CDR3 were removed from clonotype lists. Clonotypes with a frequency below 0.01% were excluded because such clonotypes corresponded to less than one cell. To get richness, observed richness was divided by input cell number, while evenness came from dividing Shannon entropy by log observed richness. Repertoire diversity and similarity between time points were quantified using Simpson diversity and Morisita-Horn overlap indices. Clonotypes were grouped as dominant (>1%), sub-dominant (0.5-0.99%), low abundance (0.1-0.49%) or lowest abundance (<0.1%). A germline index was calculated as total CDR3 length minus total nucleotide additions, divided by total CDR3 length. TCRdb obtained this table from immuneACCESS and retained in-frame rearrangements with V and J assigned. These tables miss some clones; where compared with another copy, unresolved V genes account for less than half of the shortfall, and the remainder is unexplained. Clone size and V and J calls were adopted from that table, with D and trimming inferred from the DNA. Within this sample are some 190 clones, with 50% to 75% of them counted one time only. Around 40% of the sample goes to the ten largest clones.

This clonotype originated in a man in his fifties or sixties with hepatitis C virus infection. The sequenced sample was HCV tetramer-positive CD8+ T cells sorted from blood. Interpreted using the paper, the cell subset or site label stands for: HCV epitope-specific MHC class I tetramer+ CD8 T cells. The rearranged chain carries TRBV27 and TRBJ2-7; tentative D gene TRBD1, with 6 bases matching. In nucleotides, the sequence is TGTGCCAGTTCATTGTCGGTACAGGGCTACGAGCAGTACTTC. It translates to CASSLSVQGYEQYF.